The sequence of this TCR beta chain was determined in a study of siplizumab effects on memory and regulatory T cells. The study, taken as a whole, reports: Tregs that proliferated in siplizumab cultures did not have their suppressive function confirmed. Alloreactive CD4+ clones that could be mapped were on average 68.8% Treg-derived with siplizumab, against less than 30% in controls.

CDR1 and CDR2 (germline): MGHRA, YSYEKL. The CDR3 spans 14 residues. V was clipped by 1 base and J by 7 bases, with 11 bases between them. Per individual sample, some 10^5 TCR templates were assayed. Produced via immunoSEQ multiplex PCR; TCRdb's table is partial and in-frame only. Among fewer than 100,000 clones, 95% were seen once, and the ten largest hold about 18%. This clone was found once. Its antigen is currently unknown. This chain joins TRBV4-1 and TRBJ1-5, with a weak D call TRBD1 (5 bases). Specimen: CD8+ T cells sorted from blood. The TCR was taken from a human donor in good health. This CDR3 is CASSQGQGIQPQHF. The CDR3 DNA reads as TGCGCCAGCAGCCAAGGGCAGGGAATACAGCCCCAGCATTTT.